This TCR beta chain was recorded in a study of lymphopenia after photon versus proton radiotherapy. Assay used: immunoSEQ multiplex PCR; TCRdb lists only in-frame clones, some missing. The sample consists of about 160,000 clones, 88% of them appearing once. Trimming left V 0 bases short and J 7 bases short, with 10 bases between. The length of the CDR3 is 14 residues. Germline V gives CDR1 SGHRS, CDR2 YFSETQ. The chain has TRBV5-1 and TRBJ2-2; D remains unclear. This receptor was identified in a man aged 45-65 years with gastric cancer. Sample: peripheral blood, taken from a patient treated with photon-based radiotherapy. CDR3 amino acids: CASSLGQAGGELFF. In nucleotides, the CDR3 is TGCGCCAGCAGCTTGGGGCAGGCTGGCGGGGAGCTGTTTTTT.